The 5 T cell receptor beta chains below come from one sample, sequenced in a study of shared clonotypes between healthy human individuals. Clones were sequenced by immunoSEQ multiplex PCR, and TCRdb holds only the in-frame ones, with some missing. The table lists over a million clones, 96% of them singletons. The specimen sequenced was naive CD4+ T cells sorted from blood. The subset is: CD45RA+ positively selected. These receptors were obtained from a man aged 30 to 39 in good health.

This clone has just one count. The gene calls are TRBV9 and TRBJ2-7, with TRBD1 identical over 10 bases. V gave up 0 bases and J gave up 2 bases; unmatched junction bases: 5. There are 16 residues in the CDR3. Germline-derived CDR1 and CDR2 are SGDLS and YYNGEE. Here the CDR3 reads CASSVDRDRGTYEQYF. The CDR3 region has the DNA TGTGCCAGCAGCGTAGACCGGGACAGGGGCACCTACGAGCAGTACTTC.

The chain joins TRBV29-1 to TRBJ2-1; D perhaps matches TRBD1 (5 bases). V was trimmed by 1 base and J by 4 bases, leaving 11 bases between them. The germline V gene has CDR1 SQVTM and CDR2 ANQGSEA. This CDR3 contains 14 residues. In nucleotides, the CDR3 is TGCAGCGTTGAAGGGGAAGGACATTACAATGAGCAGTTCTTC. Translating gives CSVEGEGHYNEQFF.

This chain links TRBV28 with TRBJ1-2; D is uncertain. CDR3 length: 15 amino acids. Germline V CDR1 and CDR2: MDHEN, SYDVKM. V was pared by 4 bases and J by 3 bases, with 15 bases between. The CDR3 DNA is TGTGCCAGCAGTTCGCTCATAGTAGGTGACTATGGCTACACCTTC. Its protein is CASSSLIVGDYGYTF.

This chain links TRBV7-6 with TRBJ2-7, with D perhaps assigned TRBD1 or TRBD2 (5 bases each). With 1 base removed from V and 2 bases from J, the gap between germline ends came to 15 bases. Germline V gene data show CDR1 as SGHVS and CDR2 as FNYEAQ. The CDR3 is made up of 16 amino acids. CDR3 coding DNA: TGTGCCAGCAGCTTAGGGGCCCTCGAGGGGACCTACGAGCAGTACTTC. This translates into CASSLGALEGTYEQYF.

This clone was counted a single time. This sequence joins TRBV10-1 and TRBJ2-5, with TRBD2 matching 12 bases. Germline V gene data show CDR1 as WNHNN and CDR2 as SYGVQD (reference sequence). The CDR3 is 16 residues long. V lost 0 bases, J lost 4 bases, and 3 bases stayed unmatched. CDR3 DNA: TGCGCCAGCAGTGAGTCGACGACTAGCGGGAGAGAGACCCAGTACTTC. As protein: CASSESTTSGRETQYF.